This T cell receptor (beta chain) was sequenced for a study of shared clonotypes between healthy human individuals. Points from the study as a whole: Naive subsets tended to show greater estimated richness than memory subsets. The low donor count limited represented genetic and exposure-history diversity.

Replicate PCRs run on sorted subsets employed roughly 190 ng DNA, approximately 30,000 T cell genomes. Profiled with immunoSEQ multiplex PCR; TCRdb holds only in-frame clones, not every one. The data contain about 1 million clones, 65% to 75% of them singletons. As for this clone: As yet, its antigen is unknown.

Germline CDR1 is MNHEY and CDR2 is SVGAGI. The CDR3 is made up of 13 amino acids. Trimming took off 6 bases at V and 6 bases at J, with 12 bases between the two ends. All donors qualified as healthy HIV-negative adults and had experienced no recent acute infections or vaccinations. Sequences were obtained from memory CD4+ T cells sorted from blood. The subset was: CD45RA-negative fraction. The chain joins TRBV6-5 to TRBJ2-1, with D uncertain. The source of this sequence is a man aged 18 to 29 in good health. Here the CDR3 DNA reads TGTGCCAGCAGGGGGTCGGAAACCAATGAGCAGTTCTTC. Translated: CASRGSETNEQFF.